One sample yielded the 14 T cell receptor beta chains listed below, sequenced in a study of PD-1 blockade in mismatch repair-deficient tumors. Profiling relied on immunoSEQ multiplex PCR, and the TCRdb table lists in-frame clones only, not all of them. This sample has fewer than 16,000 clones, with about 80% found just once. These receptors' antigens are unknown. As for time point: roughly ten-day in vitro stimulation with candidate neoantigen peptide 5. Material: cells cultured in vitro, obtained from a patient treated with pembrolizumab. These receptor sequences come from an adult with mismatch repair-deficient cancer.

V usage is TRBV25-1 and J usage is TRBJ2-7, with D perhaps TRBD1 (6 bases). CDR3 length equals 13 residues. The germline V and J ends were trimmed by 6 bases and 4 bases, with 13 bases remaining between them. CDR1 is MGHDK and CDR2 is SYGVNS in the germline V gene. The CDR3 DNA reads as TGTGCCAGCAGAACCAAGCAGGGGTACGAGCAGTACTTC. This sequence encodes CASRTKQGYEQYF.

The chain joins TRBV7-7 to TRBJ2-5; TRBD2 aligns across 8 bases. The CDR3 consists of 15 residues. The V and J ends lost 1 base and 4 bases, in that order; junction bases with no gene match: 5. Germline-derived CDR1 and CDR2 are SSHAT and FNYEAQ (reference sequence). CDR3 nucleotides: TGTGCCAGCAGCTTAGTGACTAGCGCCCGAGAGACCCAGTACTTC. Amino acid sequence: CASSLVTSARETQYF.

The rearrangement joins TRBV28 to TRBJ2-7, with 7 bases fitting TRBD1. Germline V gives CDR1 MDHEN, CDR2 SYDVKM. V gave up 6 bases and J gave up 2 bases; unmatched junction bases: 1. CDR3 size: 12 residues. The CDR3 coding sequence is TGTGCCAGCAGACAGGGGCCCTACGAGCAGTACTTC. Translating gives CASRQGPYEQYF.

V is TRBV6-1 and J is TRBJ2-3; D is unresolved. Trimming left V 1 base short and J 2 bases short, with 1 base between. This CDR3 has 12 residues. The germline V gene encodes CDR1 MNHNS and CDR2 SASEGT. The CDR3 loop reads CASSEVTDTQYF. The CDR3 coding sequence is TGTGCCAGCAGTGAAGTCACAGATACGCAGTATTTT.

In this sample, this clone is hyperexpanded (1% or more). Other DNA sequences of this sample code for an identical CDR3. This sequence joins TRBV5-6 and TRBJ2-7, with D unclear. There are 12 residues in the CDR3. Between the trimmed V and J ends, which lost 4 bases and 7 bases, there was a span of 12 bases. CDR1 and CDR2 from the germline V gene are SGHDT and YYEEEE. The CDR3: CASSPLGGEQYF. In DNA form, the CDR3 reads TGTGCCAGCAGCCCCCTGGGTGGGGAGCAGTACTTC.

The chain recombines TRBV10-3 with TRBJ2-7, with 13 bases lining up with TRBD2. V shed 0 bases and J 4 bases; nucleotides not matched to a gene: 6. In germline, CDR1 is ENHRY, CDR2 SYGVKD. This CDR3 is 17 amino acids long. DNA of the CDR3: TGTGCCATCAGTGAGTCATCGACTAGCGGGAGGAAATACGAGCAGTACTTC. Translating gives CAISESSTSGRKYEQYF.

The chain has TRBV4-1 and TRBJ2-5; the D is unclear. V lost 3 bases and J 2 bases, leaving 16 bases between the germline ends. This CDR3 has 16 amino acids. Germline V gives CDR1 MGHRA, CDR2 YSYEKL. CDR3 amino acids: CASSQSVRAEQETQYF. CDR3 nucleotides: TGCGCCAGCAGCCAGTCGGTTCGGGCAGAGCAAGAGACCCAGTACTTC.

This clone appeared a single time. This CDR3 is CASSLGEREFHEQYF. CDR3 in DNA: TGTGCCAGCAGCCTGGGGGAGCGGGAGTTCCACGAGCAGTACTTC. The gene calls are TRBV5-6 and TRBJ2-7; TRBD2 aligns across 8 bases. V was pared by 4 bases and J by 5 bases, with 11 bases of the junction left unmatched. The CDR3 is 15 residues long. The germline CDR1 and CDR2 sequences are SGHDT and YYEEEE. Supplemented by reference TRBV5-6 and TRBJ2-7, the full variable domain reads DAGVTQSPTHLIKTRGQQVTLRCSPKSGHDTVSWYQQALGQGPQFIFQYYEEEERQRGNFPDRFSGHQFPNYSSELNVNALLLGDSALYLCASSLGEREFHEQYFGPGTRLTVT.

This chain joins TRBV7-9 and TRBJ2-1, with D perhaps TRBD1 (5 bases). The germline V and J ends were trimmed by 1 base and 7 bases, with 11 bases remaining between them. Germline CDR1 SEHNR, CDR2 FQNEAQ (reference sequence). The CDR3 has 14 amino acids. CDR3 residues: CASSLEGARNEQFF. The CDR3 DNA reads as TGTGCCAGCAGCTTAGAAGGGGCTCGGAATGAGCAGTTCTTC.

This clone appeared a few times. The V call is TRBV13, the J call TRBJ2-1, with 13 bases matching TRBD2. V gave up 4 bases and J gave up 8 bases; unmatched junction bases: 8. Germline loops: CDR1 PRHDT, CDR2 FYEKMQ (reference sequence). The CDR3 spans 16 residues. This chain's CDR3 is CASSSGTSGIIYEQFF. In DNA form, the CDR3 reads TGTGCCAGCAGCTCTGGGACTAGCGGGATTATATATGAGCAGTTCTTC.

The gene calls are TRBV30 and TRBJ2-7; 10 positions agree with TRBD1. CDR3 size: 16 residues. The germline CDR1 and CDR2 sequences are GTSNPN and SVGIG (reference sequence). The V and J ends lost 0 bases and 3 bases, in that order; junction bases with no gene match: 8. CDR3: CAWSVPPGQGYYEQYF. The DNA of the CDR3 is TGTGCCTGGAGTGTACCTCCGGGACAGGGGTACTACGAGCAGTACTTC.

The J gene is TRBJ2-7, the V gene TRBV4-1, with TRBD2 identical over 12 bases. The CDR3 has 15 amino acids. Germline V lookup: CDR1 MGHRA, CDR2 YSYEKL. V shed 0 bases and J 11 bases; nucleotides not matched to a gene: 8. CDR3 coding DNA: TGCGCCAGCAGCCAAGATACAACTAGCGGGAGGAGTGAGTACTTC. Its protein is CASSQDTTSGRSEYF.

The V and J genes are TRBV9 and TRBJ1-2; 9 bases line up with TRBD1. This CDR3 comprises 14 residues. J lost 4 bases, V lost 4 bases, and 5 bases had no gene match. CDR1 and CDR2 from the germline V gene are SGDLS and YYNGEE. CDR3 residues: CASSTTGGAYGYTF. The CDR3 bases are TGTGCCAGCAGCACCACAGGGGGCGCCTATGGCTACACCTTC.

The V gene is TRBV10-3, the J gene TRBJ1-1; D not certain. Trimming removed 3 bases from V and 3 bases from J, with 5 bases in between. CDR3 length equals 12 residues. CDR1 and CDR2 (germline): ENHRY, SYGVKD. The CDR3 bases are TGTGCCATCAGTGATAAGGACACTGAAGCTTTCTTT. This translates into CAISDKDTEAFF.